Sequencing of this T cell receptor (beta chain) was carried out in a study of cytomegalovirus exposure and HLA in healthy donors. This clone was seen a single time. PCR primers comprised 60 Vbeta and 13 Jbeta primers. Data came from immunoSEQ multiplex PCR; TCRdb stores just in-frame clones and leaves some out. The table includes 110,000 or so clones, about two thirds detected once. V dropped 1 base and J dropped 2 bases, with 11 bases sitting between them. The germline V gene encodes CDR1 MNHNS and CDR2 SASEGT. CDR3 length: 15 amino acids. The specimen sequenced was PBMCs. The sequence derives from a woman in her seventies in good health and CMV-seropositive. The chain is built from TRBV6-1 and TRBJ1-1; D remains ambiguous. In DNA form, the CDR3 reads TGTGCCAGCAGTGAAGTACCGGCGGTAAACACTGAAGCTTTCTTT. The encoded protein is CASSEVPAVNTEAFF.